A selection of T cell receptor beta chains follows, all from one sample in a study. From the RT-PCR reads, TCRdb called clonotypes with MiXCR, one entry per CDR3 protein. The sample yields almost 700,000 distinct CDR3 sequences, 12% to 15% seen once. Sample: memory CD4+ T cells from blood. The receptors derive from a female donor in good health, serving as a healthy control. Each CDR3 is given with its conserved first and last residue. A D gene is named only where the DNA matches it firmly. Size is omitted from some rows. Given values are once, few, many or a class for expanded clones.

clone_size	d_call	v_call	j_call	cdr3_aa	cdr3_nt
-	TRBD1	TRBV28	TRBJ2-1	CASSPPRGQGINEQFF	TGTGCCAGCAGTCCGCCCCGGGGACAGGGGATCAATGAGCAGTTCTTC
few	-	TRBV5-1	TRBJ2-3	CASSNVLSDTQYF	TGCGCCAGCAGCAACGTACTTTCAGATACGCAGTATTTT
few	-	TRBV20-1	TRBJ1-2	CSASGQYYGYTF	TGCAGTGCTAGCGGACAGTATTATGGCTACACCTTC
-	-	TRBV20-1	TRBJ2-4	CSAIPPAAKNIQYF	TGCAGTGCTATTCCGCCCGCAGCCAAAAACATTCAGTACTTC
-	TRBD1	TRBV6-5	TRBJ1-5	CASSYSALDRGRWPQHF	TGTGCCAGCAGTTACTCAGCATTAGACAGGGGAAGATGGCCCCAGCATTTT
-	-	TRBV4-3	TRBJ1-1	CASSQAVRRREDTEAFF	TGCGCCAGCAGCCAAGCTGTAAGGAGGCGGGAGGACACTGAAGCTTTCTTT
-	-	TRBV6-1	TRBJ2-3	CASRVAVSTDTQYF	TGTGCCAGCAGAGTCGCTGTAAGCACAGATACGCAGTATTTT
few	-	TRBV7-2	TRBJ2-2	CASSRSGGSNTGELFF	TGTGCCAGCAGCCGGTCGGGGGGCTCGAACACCGGGGAGCTGTTTTTT
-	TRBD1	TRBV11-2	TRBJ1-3	CASSRTGGVGNTIYF	TGTGCCAGCAGCCGGACAGGGGGCGTTGGAAACACCATATATTTT
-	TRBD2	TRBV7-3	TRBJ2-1	CASSSPGSGKVNEQFF	TGTGCCAGCAGCTCCCCTGGTAGCGGGAAGGTCAATGAGCAGTTCTTC
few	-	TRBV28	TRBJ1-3	CASTAGGHSGNTIYF	TGTGCCAGCACGGCCGGGGGCCACTCTGGAAACACCATATATTTT
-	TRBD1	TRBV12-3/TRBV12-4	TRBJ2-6	CASSRGQGAEGANVLTF	TGTGCCAGCAGTCGTGGACAGGGGGCGGAAGGGGCCAACGTCCTGACTTTC
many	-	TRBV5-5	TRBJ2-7	CASSLAVGQSYEQYF	TGTGCCAGCAGCTTGGCCGTGGGACAAAGCTACGAGCAGTACTTC
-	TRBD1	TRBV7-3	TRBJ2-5	CASSPTGAGAETQYF	TGTGCCAGCAGCCCGACAGGGGCGGGTGCAGAGACCCAGTACTTC
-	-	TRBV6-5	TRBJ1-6	CASSYDYNSPLHF	TGTGCCAGCAGTTACGACTATAATTCACCCCTCCACTTT
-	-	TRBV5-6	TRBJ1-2	CASSITGSRYGYTF	TGTGCCAGCAGTATTACAGGGTCAAGGTATGGCTACACCTTC
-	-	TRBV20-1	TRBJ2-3	CSGVAGFLTDTQYF	TGCAGTGGGGTTGCAGGGTTCCTCACAGATACGCAGTATTTT
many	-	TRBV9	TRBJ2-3	CASSREPGPTSRTDTQYF	TGTGCCAGCAGCAGAGAACCGGGCCCTACATCACGCACAGATACGCAGTATTTT
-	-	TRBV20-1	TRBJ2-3	CSATRGVPTDTQYF	TGCAGTGCAACGAGGGGAGTTCCCACAGATACGCAGTATTTT
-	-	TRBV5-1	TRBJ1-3	CASSLSVGSSGNTIYF	TGCGCCAGCAGCCTCTCCGTGGGAAGCTCTGGAAACACCATATATTTT
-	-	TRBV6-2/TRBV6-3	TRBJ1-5	CASSYSLTELNQPQHF	TGTGCCAGCAGTTACTCCTTGACGGAATTAAATCAGCCCCAGCATTTT
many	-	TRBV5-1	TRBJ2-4	CASSLAGTSQYF	TGCGCCAGCAGCTTGGCCGGGACATCTCAGTACTTC
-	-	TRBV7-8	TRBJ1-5	CASSYMGSNQPQHF	TGTGCCAGCAGCTATATGGGGAGCAATCAGCCCCAGCATTTT
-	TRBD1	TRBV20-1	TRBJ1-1	CSARGQGGAEAFF	TGCAGTGCCCGTGGACAGGGCGGCGCTGAAGCTTTCTTT
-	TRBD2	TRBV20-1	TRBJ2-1	CSKAGGYNEQFF	TGCAGTAAAGCGGGAGGGTACAATGAGCAGTTCTTC
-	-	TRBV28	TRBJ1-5	CASSTNSNQPQHF	TGTGCCAGCAGCACAAATAGCAATCAGCCCCAGCATTTT
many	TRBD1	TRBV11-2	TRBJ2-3	CASSRQGAIDTQYF	TGTGCCAGCAGCCGACAGGGGGCTATAGATACGCAGTATTTT
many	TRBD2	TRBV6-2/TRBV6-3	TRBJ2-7	CASSYRAGLAGAYEQYF	TGTGCCAGCAGTTATCGAGCGGGACTAGCGGGGGCCTACGAGCAGTACTTC
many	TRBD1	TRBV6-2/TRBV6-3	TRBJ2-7	CASRSWTGFSYEQYF	TGTGCCAGCAGATCTTGGACAGGATTCTCCTACGAGCAGTACTTC
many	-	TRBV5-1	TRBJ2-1	CASSLGQPGDEQFF	TGCGCCAGCAGCTTGGGGCAGCCAGGTGATGAGCAGTTCTTC
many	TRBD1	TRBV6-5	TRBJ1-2	CASRRGQDYYGYTF	TGTGCCAGCAGGCGGGGACAGGATTACTATGGCTACACCTTC
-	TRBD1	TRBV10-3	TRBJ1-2	CAISALTGHGGYTF	TGTGCCATCAGTGCCCTGACAGGGCACGGCGGCTACACCTTC
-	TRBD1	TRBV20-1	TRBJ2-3	CSATTDRGPTDTQYF	TGCAGTGCTACCACGGACAGGGGTCCCACAGATACGCAGTATTTT
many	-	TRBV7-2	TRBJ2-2	CASSLSPNTGELFF	TGTGCCAGCAGCTTATCTCCTAACACCGGGGAGCTGTTTTTT
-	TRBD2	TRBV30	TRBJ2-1	CAWRLAGTGNEQFF	TGTGCCTGGAGACTAGCGGGGACTGGGAATGAGCAGTTCTTC
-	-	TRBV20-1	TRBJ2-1	CSATSTGSSYNEQFF	TGCAGTGCCACGTCTACCGGGAGTTCCTACAATGAGCAGTTCTTC
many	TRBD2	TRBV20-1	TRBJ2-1	CSAAPTSGRIGEQFF	TGCAGTGCTGCCCCCACTAGCGGGAGAATTGGTGAGCAGTTCTTC
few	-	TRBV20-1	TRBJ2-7	CSARKGDGTYEQYF	TGCAGTGCTAGAAAGGGGGACGGGACCTACGAGCAGTACTTC
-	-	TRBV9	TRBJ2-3	CASSTPYPGLNTDTQYF	TGTGCCAGCAGCACTCCTTACCCGGGACTTAACACAGATACGCAGTATTTT
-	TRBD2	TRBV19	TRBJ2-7	CASSRDPRAGVAYEQYF	TGTGCCAGTAGTAGGGACCCAAGAGCGGGAGTTGCCTACGAGCAGTACTTC
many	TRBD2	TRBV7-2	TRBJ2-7	CASSPVGGEYEQYF	TGTGCCAGCAGCCCAGTGGGGGGGGAGTACGAGCAGTACTTC
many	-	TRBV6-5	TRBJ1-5	CASSYSAGGQPQHF	TGTGCCAGCAGTTACTCGGCAGGAGGTCAGCCCCAGCATTTT
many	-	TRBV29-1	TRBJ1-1	CSVRGRGNTEAFF	TGCAGCGTTCGTGGAAGGGGCAACACTGAAGCTTTCTTT
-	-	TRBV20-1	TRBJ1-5	CSTYGQPKHF	TGCAGTACCTACGGGCAGCCCAAGCATTTT
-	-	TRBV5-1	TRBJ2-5	CASSFGSETQYF	TGCGCCAGCAGCTTCGGTTCCGAGACCCAGTACTTC